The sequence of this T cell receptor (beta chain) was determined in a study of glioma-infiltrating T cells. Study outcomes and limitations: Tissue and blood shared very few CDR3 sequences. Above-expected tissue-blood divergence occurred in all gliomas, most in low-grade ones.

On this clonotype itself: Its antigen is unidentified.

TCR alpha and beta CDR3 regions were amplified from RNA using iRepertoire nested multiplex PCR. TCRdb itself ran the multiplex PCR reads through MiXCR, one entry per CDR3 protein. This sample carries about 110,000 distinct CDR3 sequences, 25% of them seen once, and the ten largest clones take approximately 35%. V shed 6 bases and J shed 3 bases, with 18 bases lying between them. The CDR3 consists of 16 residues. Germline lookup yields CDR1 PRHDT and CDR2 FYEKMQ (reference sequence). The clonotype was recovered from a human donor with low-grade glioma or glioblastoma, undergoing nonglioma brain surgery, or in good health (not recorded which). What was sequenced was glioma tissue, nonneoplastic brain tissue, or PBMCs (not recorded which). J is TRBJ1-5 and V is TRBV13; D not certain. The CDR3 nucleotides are TGTGCCAGCAGTCAAGCCCCCGGCCTTTCCAATCAGCCCCAGCATTTT. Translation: CASSQAPGLSNQPQHF.